These 29 T cell receptor beta chains share one sample of origin, sequenced in a study of tumor and adjacent non-tumor tissue in lung cancer. This sample's RNA came from whole unsorted tissue. A modified ARM-PCR protocol with three rounds of nested PCR amplified TCRbeta. TCRdb processed the multiplex PCR reads anew with MiXCR; each CDR3 protein has one entry. The data hold 55,000 to 75,000 distinct CDR3 sequences, with almost 60% observed a single time. The sequencing sample was made of lung tumor tissue. These receptor sequences come from a man aged 45-65 years with non-small cell lung cancer.

As for this clonotype: One end of the junction fails to match germline, which may point to a read error. The chain couples TRBV29-1 to TRBJ1-2; TRBD1 matches at 8 bases. Germline CDR1 is SQVTM and CDR2 is ANQGSEA. This CDR3 has 12 amino acids. The chain's CDR3 is CSVWTGYYGHTF. The CDR3 DNA is TGCAGCGTCTGGACAGGGTACTATGGCCACACCTTC.

This clonotype has only a few counts. The chain couples TRBV29-1 to TRBJ1-1, with 11 bases identical to TRBD1. Germline V CDR1 and CDR2: SQVTM, ANQGSEA. J was trimmed by 5 bases and V by 7 bases; bases with no gene match: 9. The CDR3 totals 14 residues. CDR3 sequence reads: CSAERTGGLTEAFF. CDR3 coding DNA: TGCAGCGCCGAACGGACAGGGGGCTTAACTGAAGCTTTCTTT.

With regard to this clonotype: A much larger clone lies a single base off, so this may be a read error. V is TRBV6-6 and J is TRBJ2-5, with a weak D call TRBD1 (6 bases). Germline V gene lookup returns CDR1 MNHNY and CDR2 SVGAGI (reference sequence). The CDR3 runs 13 residues. The CDR3 region is CASSLDSPEIQYF. CDR3 bases: TGTGCCAGCAGTTTGGACAGCCCAGAGATCCAGTACTTC.

As to this clonotype: This CDR3 is missing its conserved last phenylalanine or tryptophan, likely due to a read error. The DNA is left out, because the CDR3 cannot be placed on it with certainty; the CDR3 is given as TCRdb lists it. This chain connects TRBV14 to TRBJ2-7; TRBD1 reflects the table's D call only, with no check against the DNA. The CDR3 totals 15 residues, both ends included. Germline V gene data show CDR1 as SGHDN and CDR2 as FVKESK. CDR3 region: CASSRKDRGLYELYY.

This clonotype has a count of ten or more. V usage is TRBV10-2 and J usage is TRBJ2-1; 9 nucleotides align to TRBD2. Trimming cost V 2 bases and J 5 bases; bases outside gene matches: 10. The CDR3 has 17 residues. CDR1 and CDR2 from the germline V gene are WSHSY and SAAADI. DNA for the CDR3: TGCGCCAGCAGTGAGCGCGGAGCGGGAGGACGACACAATGAGCAGTTCTTC. Translation: CASSERGAGGRHNEQFF.

This clonotype was picked up one time. One base away lies a much larger clone, so this may be a sequencing read error. The chain combines TRBV12-3 or TRBV12-4 with TRBJ1-4; a possible D gene is TRBD1 (6 bases). The V gene lost 6 bases and the J gene lost 1 base, with 21 bases spanning the gap. The CDR3 has 18 residues. CDR3 residues: CASSLRRQEKGTNEKLFF. In nucleotides, the CDR3 is TGTGCCAGCAGCCTCCGTCGACAGGAGAAGGGAACTAATGAAAAACTGTTTTTT.

About this clonotype: The missing conserved phenylalanine or tryptophan at the end of this CDR3 makes a read error likely. The CDR3 coding sequence is TGTGCTAGCAGGGACCGGGACAGGGACCAAGAGACCCAGTACTCC. Protein product: CASRDRDRDQETQYS. J is TRBJ2-5 and V is TRBV28; 9 bases map to TRBD1. There are 15 residues in the CDR3. From germline, CDR1 is MDHEN and CDR2 SYDVKM.

This clonotype came up a few times. This may come from a read error, since a much larger clone is one base off. Since the CDR3 does not end with the conserved phenylalanine or tryptophan, this likely comes from a read error. The J gene is TRBJ2-7, the V gene TRBV6-1, with D perhaps being TRBD1 or TRBD2 (5 bases each). The V and J ends lost 6 bases and 2 bases respectively, with 14 bases between them. The CDR3 length is 14 residues. Germline-derived CDR1 and CDR2 are MNHNS and SASEGT. CDR3 sequence reads: CASSVRDGAYEQYL. DNA of the CDR3: TGTGCCAGCAGCGTACGGGACGGAGCCTACGAGCAGTACCTC.

Concerning this clonotype: One junction end does not reproduce the germline sequence, and a read error may be involved. The chain combines TRBV11-2 with TRBJ2-2; D ambiguous. The germline V gene has CDR1 SGHAT and CDR2 FQNNGV. This CDR3 contains 14 residues. CDR3 in amino acids: CSSSHRATAGELFF. The CDR3 DNA is TGTTCCAGCAGCCACCGAGCGACGGCCGGGGAGCTGTTTTTT.

As to this clonotype: Sequence at one end of the junction differs from germline and may be a read error. The rearrangement joins TRBV6-6 to TRBJ1-5; TRBD1 might be the D (5 bases). Germline V gives CDR1 MNHNY, CDR2 SVGAGI (reference sequence). This CDR3 is 13 amino acids long. The CDR3 spells CPSSLPQGQPQHF. For the CDR3, the DNA is TGTCCCAGCAGTCTCCCGCAGGGCCAGCCCCAGCATTTT.

V gene TRBV11-3 combines with J gene TRBJ2-7; D not certain. V lost 7 bases and J lost 2, with 15 bases in between. From germline, CDR1 is SGHNT and CDR2 YENEEA. This CDR3 contains 14 residues. CDR3: CASNIQGPTYEQYF. The CDR3 bases are TGTGCCAGCAACATACAAGGCCCCACCTACGAGCAGTACTTC. Supplemented by reference TRBV11-3 and TRBJ2-7, the full variable domain reads EAGVVQSPRYKIIEKKQPVAFWCNPISGHNTLYWYLQNLGQGPELLIRYENEEAVDDSQLPKDRFSAERLKGVDSTLKIQPAELGDSAVYLCASNIQGPTYEQYFGPGTRLTVT.

Remarks on this clonotype: A much bigger clone sits one base away, suggesting this may be a read error. Because the CDR3 is missing its conserved closing phenylalanine or tryptophan, this is likely a read error. The chain carries TRBV5-4 and TRBJ1-6; D gene ambiguous. This CDR3 has 13 residues. CDR1 is SGHNT, CDR2 YYREEE, per germline (reference sequence). V was shortened by 5 bases and J by 10 bases, with 13 bases between the two germline ends. CDR3: CASSPKAESPLHS. The CDR3 DNA follows: TGTGCCAGCAGTCCCAAGGCAGAGTCACCCCTCCACTCT.

The gene calls are TRBV21-1 and TRBJ2-7; TRBD2, the D gene given by the table, was not confirmed from the DNA. TRBV21-1 is shown as a pseudogene. There are 14 residues in the CDR3. CDR3 bases: TGTGCCAGCGGTCAGCGGGACTACTCCTACGAGCAGTACTTC. This encodes CASGQRDYSYEQYF.

This clonotype appeared a single time. One end of the junction does not line up with germline, which may come from a read error. This chain uses TRBV6-5 with TRBJ2-2, with no clear D. Germline-derived CDR1 and CDR2 are MNHEY and SVGAGI. This CDR3 is built from 15 residues. The CDR3: CTSSKVRMQAGELFF. In nucleotides, the CDR3 is TGTACCAGCAGCAAAGTCAGGATGCAGGCCGGGGAGCTGTTTTTT.

About this clonotype: Just one base apart from a much larger clone, this may be a read error. The chain couples TRBV5-1 to TRBJ1-5, with D perhaps TRBD1 (5 bases). This CDR3 comprises 13 residues. CDR1 SGHRS and CDR2 YFSETQ come from the germline V gene. This CDR3 reads CASSLEGLQPHHF. The CDR3 DNA reads TGCGCCAGCAGCTTAGAGGGGCTTCAGCCCCACCATTTT.

Concerning this clonotype: A read error may be the cause here, since a much bigger clone is one base away. The chain uses TRBV28 and TRBJ2-1, with D tentatively TRBD1 (6 bases). CDR3 size: 16 residues. V lost 6 bases to trimming and J lost 6 bases, with 21 bases between them. Germline-derived CDR1 and CDR2 are MDHEN and SYDVKM. CDR3 bases: TGTGCCAGCAGAAAGACTGGGGGCGCTTTTTTCAATGAGCAGTTCTTC. Amino acid sequence: CASRKTGGAFFNEQFF.

This clonotype was recorded many times. V is TRBV4-1 and J is TRBJ2-2; 8 bases are shared with TRBD1. V dropped 7 bases and J dropped 4; count of bases not matched to a gene: 8. Germline CDR1 reads MGHRA; CDR2 reads YSYEKL. The CDR3 length is 15 residues. The CDR3, as DNA: TGCGCCAGCAAGGACAGGACAGGGATCACCGGGGAGCTGTTTTTT. Amino acid sequence: CASKDRTGITGELFF.

Concerning this clonotype: Since a much larger clone is just one base distant, this may be a read error. J is TRBJ2-1 and V is TRBV29-1; 11 bases fit TRBD1. This CDR3 has 13 amino acids. Germline assignment: CDR1 SQVTM and CDR2 ANQGSEA. V lost 6 bases to trimming and J lost 13 bases; unmatched junction nucleotides: 11. The CDR3 DNA reads TGCAGCGTGGACAGGGGGCGGGTTGGTGATCAGTTCTTC. Protein product: CSVDRGRVGDQFF.

At least ten counts were recorded for this clonotype. V gene TRBV12-3 or TRBV12-4 combines with J gene TRBJ2-7; D is perhaps TRBD2 (7 bases). The V end lost 8 bases, the J end lost 7 bases, and 15 bases lay between the germline ends. The CDR3 is made up of 12 amino acids. The CDR3 reads CASCWGGREQYF. CDR3 DNA sequence: TGTGCCAGCTGCTGGGGGGGCCGGGAGCAGTACTTC.

The CDR3 DNA reads as TGCAGTGCTAACCCGGCCGGGACTAGCAATGAGCAGTTCTTC. It specifies CSANPAGTSNEQFF. This chain uses TRBV20-1 with TRBJ2-1, with 8 positions matching TRBD2. Losses at the gene ends were 4 bases for V and 6 bases for J; bases not matched to a gene: 8. The length of the CDR3 is 14 residues. The germline gives CDR1 DFQATT, CDR2 SNEGSKA (reference sequence).

In regard to this clonotype: Germline and junction disagree at one end, which may indicate a read error. The chain couples TRBV12-3 or TRBV12-4 to TRBJ1-5, with no clear D. CDR3 length: 14 amino acids. DNA of the CDR3: TGTGCCAGCGGTTTCATGGTACATAATCAGCCCCAGCATTTT. It codes for CASGFMVHNQPQHF.

In the case of this clonotype: This likely comes from a read error, as the CDR3 has no conserved phenylalanine or tryptophan at its end. The chain joins TRBV20-1 to TRBJ2-1; D uncertain. Trimming left V 4 bases short and J 0 bases short, with 19 bases between. This CDR3 has 17 amino acids. Germline lookup yields CDR1 DFQATT and CDR2 SNEGSKA (reference sequence). CDR3 in DNA: TGCAGTGCTATCGGAAGTAGCTGGAGCATCTCCTACAATGAGCAGTTCTTA. This encodes CSAIGSSWSISYNEQFL.

A remark on this clonotype: One base away lies a much larger clone, so this may be a sequencing read error. J is TRBJ2-3 and V is TRBV10-3; 10 bases match TRBD2. The length of the CDR3 is 15 residues. Per the germline V gene, CDR1 is ENHRY and CDR2 is SYGVKD. CDR3 loop: CDISILAGSADTQYF. The CDR3 region has the DNA TGTGACATCAGTATACTAGCGGGATCCGCAGATACGCAGTATTTT.

This clonotype was observed many times. The chain couples TRBV24-1 to TRBJ2-3; D is ambiguous. Germline V gives CDR1 KGHDR, CDR2 SFDVKD. This CDR3 is built from 13 residues. V lost 5 bases to trimming and J lost 3 bases, with 8 bases between them. The CDR3 sequence is CATSVRATDTQYF. CDR3 nucleotides: TGTGCCACCAGTGTTAGGGCTACAGATACGCAGTATTTT.

In regard to this clonotype: Here the CDR3 omits its conserved ending phenylalanine or tryptophan, so a read error is the likely source. The chain carries TRBV14 and TRBJ2-4; no firm D call. Per the germline V gene, CDR1 is SGHDN and CDR2 is FVKESK. CDR3 length: 15 amino acids. This CDR3 is CPSSLKPATKNIQYL. CDR3 nucleotide sequence: TGTCCCAGCAGCCTTAAACCGGCCACCAAAAACATTCAGTACTTA.

This clonotype was detected ten times or more. The chain joins TRBV6-5 to TRBJ2-6, with D perhaps matching TRBD1 or TRBD2 (5 bases each). CDR3 length: 15 residues. The germline V gene has CDR1 MNHEY and CDR2 SVGAGI. V was shortened by 2 bases and J by 4 bases, with 9 bases between the two germline ends. The CDR3 here is CASSYAGSGANVLTF. As DNA, the CDR3 is TGTGCCAGCAGTTACGCAGGGAGCGGGGCCAACGTCCTGACTTTC.

In regard to this clonotype: This CDR3 fails to terminate in the conserved phenylalanine or tryptophan, so it likely reflects a read error. No DNA is shown, since the ends of the CDR3 on it are uncertain; the CDR3 is the one TCRdb lists. V and J are TRBV6-5 and TRBJ1-1; the table assigns TRBD1, which was not confirmed against the DNA. The CDR3 has 12 amino acids, counting both end residues. In germline, CDR1 is MNHEY, CDR2 SVGAGI. CDR3 amino acids: CASENRDSGAFI.

For this clonotype: The CDR3 ends on some other residue instead of the conserved phenylalanine or tryptophan, so this is likely a read error. This chain connects TRBV6-2 or TRBV6-3 to TRBJ1-2; a weak D match, TRBD1 (5 bases). Germline-derived CDR1 and CDR2 are MNHEY and SVGEGT. The length of the CDR3 is 14 residues. The V and J ends lost 6 bases and 4 bases respectively, with 15 bases between them. As DNA, the CDR3 is TGTGCCAGCAGAGGGGAAAATGCGTCCTATGGCTACACCTCC. Amino acid sequence: CASRGENASYGYTS.

This chain joins TRBV4-1 and TRBJ2-7; D may be TRBD2 (5 bases). Between the trimmed V and J ends, which lost 4 bases and 3 bases, there was a span of 13 bases. The CDR3 is 14 residues long. CDR1 and CDR2 from the germline V gene are MGHRA and YSYEKL. The CDR3 here is CASSLLDCRYEQYF. The CDR3 bases are TGCGCCAGCAGCCTCCTGGACTGTCGCTACGAGCAGTACTTC.